A selection of T cell receptor beta chains follows, all from one sample in a study of T-cell memory formation after mild COVID-19. TCRdb re-called the 5' RACE reads with MiXCR, one entry per CDR3 protein. This table has more than 400,000 distinct CDR3 sequences, 15% to 20% appearing once. Specimen: PBMCs or a T cell subset sorted from them (not recorded which). Receptors originate from an adult woman who had mild COVID-19 (a few samples of this study predate the infection). Cell type and time point are not known. The CDR3 runs from the conserved cysteine through the conserved F or W. Fields, in order: clone size, V gene, J gene, D gene, CDR3 protein, CDR3 DNA. A D gene is named only where the DNA matches it firmly. Clone size is shown for a subset of rows, as once, few, many or a class of expanded clone.

abundance: .
v_gene: TRBV12-3/TRBV12-4
j_gene: TRBJ2-3
d_gene: TRBD2
CDR3aa: CASRLAGGPDTQYF
CDR3nt: TGTGCCAGCAGACTAGCGGGGGGGCCAGATACGCAGTATTTT

abundance: .
v_gene: TRBV6-2/TRBV6-3
j_gene: TRBJ2-7
d_gene: .
CDR3aa: CASSQPYGGYYEQYF
CDR3nt: TGTGCCAGCAGTCAGCCTTACGGTGGTTACTACGAGCAGTACTTC

abundance: .
v_gene: TRBV12-3/TRBV12-4
j_gene: TRBJ1-2
d_gene: TRBD1
CDR3aa: CASSSTGGPSFVGYTF
CDR3nt: TGTGCCAGCAGTTCTACAGGGGGGCCGTCTTTTGTTGGCTACACCTTC

abundance: .
v_gene: TRBV12-3/TRBV12-4
j_gene: TRBJ2-1
d_gene: .
CDR3aa: CASTFLDPDNEQFF
CDR3nt: TGTGCCAGCACCTTTCTCGACCCAGACAATGAGCAGTTCTTC

abundance: .
v_gene: TRBV6-1
j_gene: TRBJ2-3
d_gene: .
CDR3aa: CVALKTGRADTQYF
CDR3nt: TGTGTCGCCCTGAAAACAGGGCGCGCAGATACGCAGTATTTT

abundance: .
v_gene: TRBV25-1
j_gene: TRBJ1-1
d_gene: .
CDR3aa: CASSAQGPLNTEAFF
CDR3nt: TGTGCCAGCAGTGCGCAGGGCCCCTTGAACACTGAAGCTTTCTTT

abundance: .
v_gene: TRBV29-1
j_gene: TRBJ2-7
d_gene: TRBD2
CDR3aa: CSVVTSGRAYEQYF
CDR3nt: TGCAGCGTTGTTACTAGCGGGAGGGCCTACGAGCAGTACTTC

abundance: .
v_gene: TRBV3-1
j_gene: TRBJ2-6
d_gene: .
CDR3aa: CASSPGQWSFGANVLTF
CDR3nt: TGTGCCAGCAGCCCCGGACAGTGGTCCTTCGGGGCCAACGTCCTGACTTTC

abundance: few
v_gene: TRBV6-5
j_gene: TRBJ2-5
d_gene: TRBD1
CDR3aa: CASSYFYRGRGIETQYF
CDR3nt: TGTGCCAGCAGTTACTTCTACAGGGGGCGCGGGATAGAGACCCAGTACTTC

abundance: few
v_gene: TRBV6-5
j_gene: TRBJ2-6
d_gene: .
CDR3aa: CASSLRDSGANVLTF
CDR3nt: TGTGCCAGCAGCTTAAGGGACTCCGGGGCCAACGTCCTGACTTTC

abundance: .
v_gene: TRBV6-6
j_gene: TRBJ1-1
d_gene: .
CDR3aa: CASSYPQGYTEAFF
CDR3nt: TGTGCCAGCAGTTACCCCCAGGGGTACACTGAAGCTTTCTTT

abundance: .
v_gene: TRBV27
j_gene: TRBJ2-3
d_gene: .
CDR3aa: CASTLDGYKPTDTQYF
CDR3nt: TGTGCCAGCACCCTAGACGGGTACAAACCCACAGATACGCAGTATTTT

abundance: .
v_gene: TRBV30
j_gene: TRBJ1-5
d_gene: .
CDR3aa: CAWSVGPGSNQPQHF
CDR3nt: TGTGCCTGGAGTGTAGGACCTGGTAGCAATCAGCCCCAGCATTTT

abundance: few
v_gene: TRBV5-1
j_gene: TRBJ2-7
d_gene: TRBD2
CDR3aa: CASSTTSGSYEQYF
CDR3nt: TGCGCCAGCAGCACGACTAGCGGGAGCTACGAGCAGTACTTC

abundance: few
v_gene: TRBV20-1
j_gene: TRBJ2-3
d_gene: .
CDR3aa: CSARDGGAGDTQYF
CDR3nt: TGCAGTGCTAGAGATGGGGGGGCCGGAGATACGCAGTATTTT

abundance: few
v_gene: TRBV12-3/TRBV12-4
j_gene: TRBJ2-7
d_gene: TRBD1
CDR3aa: CASSLGGTGLGEQYF
CDR3nt: TGTGCCAGCAGTTTAGGGGGGACAGGGCTAGGCGAGCAGTACTTC

abundance: .
v_gene: TRBV9
j_gene: TRBJ1-3
d_gene: .
CDR3aa: CASSLRGQPGGNTIYF
CDR3nt: TGTGCCAGCAGCCTCCGGGGACAACCAGGGGGAAACACCATATATTTT

abundance: .
v_gene: TRBV9
j_gene: TRBJ2-3
d_gene: .
CDR3aa: CASSVGSGSLGTQYF
CDR3nt: TGTGCCAGCAGCGTAGGGAGTGGCTCCCTTGGTACGCAGTATTTT

abundance: few
v_gene: TRBV13
j_gene: TRBJ1-1
d_gene: .
CDR3aa: CASSNRPRGTEAFF
CDR3nt: TGTGCCAGCAGTAACAGGCCACGGGGGACTGAAGCTTTCTTT

abundance: few
v_gene: TRBV5-1
j_gene: TRBJ2-7
d_gene: TRBD2
CDR3aa: CASRFGLAVSYEQYF
CDR3nt: TGCGCCAGCAGATTCGGACTAGCGGTCTCCTACGAGCAGTACTTC

abundance: many
v_gene: TRBV5-1
j_gene: TRBJ1-5
d_gene: .
CDR3aa: CASSPSDRTNQPQHF
CDR3nt: TGCGCCAGCAGCCCGTCTGACAGAACCAATCAGCCCCAGCATTTT

abundance: few
v_gene: TRBV12-3/TRBV12-4
j_gene: TRBJ2-1
d_gene: TRBD1
CDR3aa: CASSFPTGEYNEQFF
CDR3nt: TGTGCCAGCAGTTTTCCGACAGGGGAGTACAATGAGCAGTTCTTC

abundance: few
v_gene: TRBV12-3/TRBV12-4
j_gene: TRBJ2-3
d_gene: TRBD2
CDR3aa: CASRGGSTDTQYF
CDR3nt: TGTGCCAGCAGGGGGGGGAGCACAGATACGCAGTATTTT

abundance: few
v_gene: TRBV4-3
j_gene: TRBJ2-7
d_gene: .
CDR3aa: CASSQDHGSPYEQYF
CDR3nt: TGCGCCAGCAGCCAAGATCATGGCAGCCCCTACGAGCAGTACTTC

abundance: .
v_gene: TRBV12-3/TRBV12-4
j_gene: TRBJ2-5
d_gene: .
CDR3aa: CASSHTGSGETQYF
CDR3nt: TGTGCCAGCAGCCATACCGGGAGCGGAGAGACCCAGTACTTC

abundance: few
v_gene: TRBV24-1
j_gene: TRBJ2-1
d_gene: .
CDR3aa: CATRDDFGDEQFF
CDR3nt: TGTGCCACCCGGGATGACTTCGGGGATGAGCAGTTCTTC

abundance: few
v_gene: TRBV5-1
j_gene: TRBJ2-1
d_gene: TRBD2
CDR3aa: CASSKTSGLSSYNEQFF
CDR3nt: TGCGCCAGCAGCAAGACTAGCGGGTTGAGCTCCTACAATGAGCAGTTCTTC

abundance: few
v_gene: TRBV6-1
j_gene: TRBJ2-5
d_gene: .
CDR3aa: CASSENSGGFRETQYF
CDR3nt: TGTGCCAGCAGTGAAAATTCTGGGGGTTTCCGAGAGACCCAGTACTTC

abundance: few
v_gene: TRBV18
j_gene: TRBJ2-7
d_gene: .
CDR3aa: CASSPLPTSYEQYF
CDR3nt: TGTGCCAGCTCACCGCTACCGACCTCCTACGAGCAGTACTTC

abundance: few
v_gene: TRBV12-3/TRBV12-4
j_gene: TRBJ2-7
d_gene: .
CDR3aa: CASGTGLTYEQYF
CDR3nt: TGTGCCAGCGGAACGGGGCTCACCTACGAGCAGTACTTC

abundance: .
v_gene: TRBV24-1
j_gene: TRBJ2-1
d_gene: TRBD2
CDR3aa: CATRSGRASNEQFF
CDR3nt: TGTGCCACCCGTAGCGGGAGGGCCAGTAATGAGCAGTTCTTC

abundance: .
v_gene: TRBV9
j_gene: TRBJ2-2
d_gene: .
CDR3aa: CASSRNGGELFF
CDR3nt: TGTGCCAGCAGCCGCAACGGGGGGGAGCTGTTTTTT

abundance: few
v_gene: TRBV7-9
j_gene: TRBJ1-4
d_gene: .
CDR3aa: CASSLGTATNEKLFF
CDR3nt: TGTGCCAGCAGCTTAGGGACTGCAACTAATGAAAAACTGTTTTTT

abundance: .
v_gene: TRBV7-3
j_gene: TRBJ2-7
d_gene: TRBD2
CDR3aa: CASSPGLAPRYEQYF
CDR3nt: TGTGCCAGCAGCCCCGGACTAGCGCCCCGCTACGAGCAGTACTTC

abundance: many
v_gene: TRBV12-3/TRBV12-4
j_gene: TRBJ2-2
d_gene: TRBD2
CDR3aa: CASRFSGSSAGELFF
CDR3nt: TGTGCCAGCAGGTTTAGCGGGAGCAGCGCCGGGGAGCTGTTTTTT

abundance: .
v_gene: TRBV7-9
j_gene: TRBJ2-7
d_gene: TRBD1
CDR3aa: CASSLDLSPGQVVYEQYF
CDR3nt: TGTGCCAGCAGCTTAGATTTATCGCCGGGACAGGTCGTCTACGAGCAGTACTTC

abundance: .
v_gene: TRBV6-2/TRBV6-3
j_gene: TRBJ1-1
d_gene: .
CDR3aa: CASREGGAARAFF
CDR3nt: TGTGCCAGCAGAGAAGGCGGGGCGGCAAGAGCTTTCTTT

abundance: few
v_gene: TRBV4-1
j_gene: TRBJ2-3
d_gene: .
CDR3aa: CASRREFFTDTQYF
CDR3nt: TGCGCCAGCCGTCGGGAGTTTTTTACAGATACGCAGTATTTT

abundance: few
v_gene: TRBV5-1
j_gene: TRBJ2-1
d_gene: TRBD2
CDR3aa: CASSTPGGALNNEQFF
CDR3nt: TGCGCCAGCAGCACACCCGGGGGGGCGCTGAATAATGAGCAGTTCTTC

abundance: .
v_gene: TRBV20-1
j_gene: TRBJ2-7
d_gene: .
CDR3aa: CSARVDGPSPYF
CDR3nt: TGCAGTGCTAGAGTCGACGGACCGAGCCCGTACTTC

abundance: .
v_gene: TRBV7-6
j_gene: TRBJ2-7
d_gene: TRBD1
CDR3aa: CASSGGTGDIYEQYF
CDR3nt: TGTGCCAGCAGCGGTGGGACAGGGGATATCTACGAGCAGTACTTC

abundance: .
v_gene: TRBV24-1
j_gene: TRBJ2-2
d_gene: .
CDR3aa: CATGGRHGALAGELFF
CDR3nt: TGTGCCACAGGAGGACGTCACGGGGCCCTGGCCGGGGAGCTGTTTTTT

abundance: .
v_gene: TRBV29-1
j_gene: TRBJ1-2
d_gene: .
CDR3aa: CSVEGAPRGYTF
CDR3nt: TGCAGCGTTGAGGGGGCTCCGAGGGGCTACACCTTC

abundance: many
v_gene: TRBV4-3
j_gene: TRBJ2-7
d_gene: TRBD2
CDR3aa: CASSQGLAGGYEQYF
CDR3nt: TGCGCCAGCAGCCAGGGACTAGCGGGAGGCTACGAGCAGTACTTC

abundance: few
v_gene: TRBV27
j_gene: TRBJ2-7
d_gene: TRBD1
CDR3aa: CASSLTGQASYEQYF
CDR3nt: TGTGCCAGCAGTTTAACGGGACAGGCCTCCTACGAGCAGTACTTC

abundance: .
v_gene: TRBV5-4
j_gene: TRBJ1-1
d_gene: TRBD1
CDR3aa: CASSIRGRATEAFF
CDR3nt: TGTGCCAGCTCCATCAGGGGGCGGGCCACTGAAGCTTTCTTT

abundance: .
v_gene: TRBV2
j_gene: TRBJ2-4
d_gene: .
CDR3aa: CASSAQGPTNIQYF
CDR3nt: TGTGCCAGCAGTGCTCAGGGGCCCACAAACATTCAGTACTTC

abundance: .
v_gene: TRBV12-3/TRBV12-4
j_gene: TRBJ2-5
d_gene: .
CDR3aa: CASSYLQGVETQYF
CDR3nt: TGTGCCAGCAGTTATCTCCAGGGAGTGGAGACCCAGTACTTC

abundance: .
v_gene: TRBV30
j_gene: TRBJ1-3
d_gene: TRBD1
CDR3aa: CAWSVQGTGNTIYF
CDR3nt: TGTGCCTGGAGTGTACAGGGGACTGGAAACACCATATATTTT

abundance: .
v_gene: TRBV29-1
j_gene: TRBJ2-2
d_gene: .
CDR3aa: CSVDGVSGLNTGELFF
CDR3nt: TGCAGCGTTGATGGGGTTTCCGGACTTAACACCGGGGAGCTGTTTTTT

abundance: few
v_gene: TRBV12-3/TRBV12-4
j_gene: TRBJ2-1
d_gene: TRBD2
CDR3aa: CASSSPGLAETYNEQFF
CDR3nt: TGTGCCAGCAGTTCACCGGGACTAGCGGAAACCTACAATGAGCAGTTCTTC

abundance: few
v_gene: TRBV6-6
j_gene: TRBJ1-1
d_gene: .
CDR3aa: CASSYEGAYTEAFF
CDR3nt: TGTGCCAGCAGTTACGAAGGAGCTTACACTGAAGCTTTCTTT